In this sample, the clone carrying this T cell receptor (beta chain) turned up a few times. V lost 6 bases, J lost 3 bases, and 15 bases lay in between. CDR1 and CDR2 (germline): DFQATT, SNEGSKA (reference sequence). CDR3 length equals 14 residues. Amplified regions were TCR beta CDR3 sequences from RNA transcripts. HTBI primers were employed in a first-round RT-PCR of the TCR CDR3. TCRdb reprocessed the multiplex PCR reads with MiXCR, giving one entry per CDR3 protein. The sample lists about 200,000 distinct CDR3 sequences; about 15% were seen once. This sample was taken from a study of T cells in Graves' hyperthyroidism and ophthalmopathy.

This receptor was obtained from a woman aged 45-60 years with Graves' hyperthyroidism. The chain carries TRBV20-1 and TRBJ1-5; D uncertain. The sample was blood. The CDR3 DNA reads TGCAGTGCCCACGAGGCGGGCTCCAATCAGCCCCAGCATTTT. Protein: CSAHEAGSNQPQHF.